This T cell receptor beta chain originates from a study of CD8 T cells in ankylosing spondylitis. Whole-study findings and limits: What appeared characteristic of ankylosing spondylitis blood was a TCR beta motif of eight highly homologous variants. Clones linked to disease were reported to show significant enrichment in matched ankylosing spondylitis synovial fluid.

This clonotype was detected many times. Its antigen remains unidentified. Each TCR beta library was made by quantitative 5'-RACE that incorporated molecular barcodes. Using its own MiXCR run on the 5' RACE reads, TCRdb lists one record per CDR3 protein. The sample has approximately 100,000 distinct CDR3 sequences, about 7.7% seen once. V lost 4 bases and J lost 5, with 2 bases in between. This CDR3 has 9 amino acids. Germline CDR1 SQVTM, CDR2 ANQGSEA. The receptor was isolated from a male donor with ankylosing spondylitis or in good health (not recorded which). This chain joins TRBV29-1 and TRBJ1-1; D gene uncertain. The sample was blood, either unsorted or a sorted T cell fraction (not recorded which). CDR3 DNA: TGCAGCGTTGGAACTGAAGCTTTCTTT. It codes for CSVGTEAFF.